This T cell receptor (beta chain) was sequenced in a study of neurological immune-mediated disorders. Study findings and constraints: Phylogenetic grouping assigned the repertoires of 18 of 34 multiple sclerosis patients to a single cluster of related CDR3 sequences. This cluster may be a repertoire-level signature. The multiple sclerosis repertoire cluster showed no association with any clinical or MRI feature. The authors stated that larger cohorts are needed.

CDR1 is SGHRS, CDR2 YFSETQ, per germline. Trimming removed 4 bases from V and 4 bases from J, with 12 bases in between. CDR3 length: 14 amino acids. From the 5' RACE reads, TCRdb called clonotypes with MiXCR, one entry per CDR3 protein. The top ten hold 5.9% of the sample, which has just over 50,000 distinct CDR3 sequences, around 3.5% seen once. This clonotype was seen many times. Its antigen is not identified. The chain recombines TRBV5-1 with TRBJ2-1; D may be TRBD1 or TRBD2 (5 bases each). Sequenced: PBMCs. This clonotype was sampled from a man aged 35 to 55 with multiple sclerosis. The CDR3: CASSNLGGYNEQFF. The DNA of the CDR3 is TGCGCCAGCAGCAACCTTGGGGGTTACAATGAGCAGTTCTTC.